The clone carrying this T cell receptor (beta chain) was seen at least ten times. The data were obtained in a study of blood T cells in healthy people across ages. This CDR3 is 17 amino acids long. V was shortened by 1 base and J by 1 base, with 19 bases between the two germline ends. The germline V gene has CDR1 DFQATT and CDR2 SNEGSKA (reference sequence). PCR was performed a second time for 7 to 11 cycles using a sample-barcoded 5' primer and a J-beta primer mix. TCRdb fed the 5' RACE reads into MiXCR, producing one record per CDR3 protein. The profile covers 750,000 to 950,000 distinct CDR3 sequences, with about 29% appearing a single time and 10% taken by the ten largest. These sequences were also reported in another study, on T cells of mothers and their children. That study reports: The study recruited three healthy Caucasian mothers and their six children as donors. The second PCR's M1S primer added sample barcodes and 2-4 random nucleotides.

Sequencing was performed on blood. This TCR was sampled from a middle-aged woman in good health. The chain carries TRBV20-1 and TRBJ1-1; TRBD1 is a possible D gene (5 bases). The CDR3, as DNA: TGCAGTGCTAGAGCTTCGGCAGGGAGGTTCGCGAACACTGAAGCTTTCTTT. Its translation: CSARASAGRFANTEAFF.